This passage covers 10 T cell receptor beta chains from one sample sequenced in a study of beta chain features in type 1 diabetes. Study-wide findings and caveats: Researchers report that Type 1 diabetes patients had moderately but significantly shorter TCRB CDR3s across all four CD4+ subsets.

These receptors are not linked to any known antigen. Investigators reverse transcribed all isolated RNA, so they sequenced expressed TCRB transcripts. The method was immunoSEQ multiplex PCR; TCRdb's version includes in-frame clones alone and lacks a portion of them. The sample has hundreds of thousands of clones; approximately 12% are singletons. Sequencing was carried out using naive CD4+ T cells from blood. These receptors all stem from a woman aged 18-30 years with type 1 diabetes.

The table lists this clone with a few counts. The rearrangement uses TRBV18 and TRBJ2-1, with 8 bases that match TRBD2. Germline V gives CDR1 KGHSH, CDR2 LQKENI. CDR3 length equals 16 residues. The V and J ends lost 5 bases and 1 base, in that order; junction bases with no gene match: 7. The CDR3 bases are TGTGCCAGCTCAAGACAGAGCGGGAGATCCTACAATGAGCAGTTCTTC. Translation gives CASSRQSGRSYNEQFF.

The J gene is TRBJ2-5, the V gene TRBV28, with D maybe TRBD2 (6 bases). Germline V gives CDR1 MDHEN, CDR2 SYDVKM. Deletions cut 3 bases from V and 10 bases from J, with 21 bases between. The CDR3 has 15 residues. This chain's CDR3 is CASSFTGRPKEGQYF. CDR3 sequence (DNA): TGTGCCAGCAGTTTTACCGGCCGGCCAAAGGAGGGCCAGTACTTC.

CDR3 in DNA: TGTGCCAGTATCATGCAGGGGGCCGCTGAAGCTTTCTTT. Translation gives CASIMQGAAEAFF. This chain connects TRBV19 to TRBJ1-1; 8 bases agree with TRBD1. The CDR3 has 13 residues. The V gene's germline CDR1 is LNHDA and CDR2 SQIVND (reference sequence). The ends lost 7 bases at V and 6 bases at J; junction bases unmatched: 7. Full variable domain (missing parts from reference TRBV19 and TRBJ1-1): DGGITQSPKYLFRKEGQNVTLSCEQNLNHDAMYWYRQDPGQGLRLIYYSQIVNDFQKGDIAEGYSVSREKKESFPLTVTSAQKNPTAFYLCASIMQGAAEAFFGQGTRLTVV.

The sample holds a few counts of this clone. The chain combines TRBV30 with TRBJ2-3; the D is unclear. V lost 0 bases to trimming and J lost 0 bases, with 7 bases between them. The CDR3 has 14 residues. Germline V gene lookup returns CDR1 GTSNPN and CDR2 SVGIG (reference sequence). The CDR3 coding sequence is TGTGCCTGGAGTGTCAGCGATAGCACAGATACGCAGTATTTT. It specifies CAWSVSDSTDTQYF. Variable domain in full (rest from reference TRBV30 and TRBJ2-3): SQTIHQWPATLVQPVGSPLSLECTVEGTSNPNLYWYRQAAGRGLQLLFYSVGIGQISSEVPQNLSASRPQDRQFILSSKKLLLSDSGFYLCAWSVSDSTDTQYFGPGTRLTVL.

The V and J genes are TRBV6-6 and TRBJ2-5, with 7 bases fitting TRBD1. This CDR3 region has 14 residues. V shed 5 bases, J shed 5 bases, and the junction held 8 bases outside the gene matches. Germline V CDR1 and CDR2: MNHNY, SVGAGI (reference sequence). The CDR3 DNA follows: TGTGCCAGCAGTCCTAATACAGGGGTTGAGACCCAGTACTTC. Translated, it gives CASSPNTGVETQYF.

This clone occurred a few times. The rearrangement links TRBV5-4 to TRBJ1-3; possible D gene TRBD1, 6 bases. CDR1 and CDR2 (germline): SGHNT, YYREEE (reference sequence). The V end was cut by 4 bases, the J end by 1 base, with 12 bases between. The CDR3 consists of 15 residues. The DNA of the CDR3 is TGTGCCAGCAGCCGGGGACAATTGTCTGGAAACACCATATATTTT. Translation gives CASSRGQLSGNTIYF.

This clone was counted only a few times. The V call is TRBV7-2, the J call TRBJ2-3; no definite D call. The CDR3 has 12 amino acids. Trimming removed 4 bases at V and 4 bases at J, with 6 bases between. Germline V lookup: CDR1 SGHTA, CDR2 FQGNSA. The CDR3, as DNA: TGTGCCAGCAGCTATCTAGCAGATACGCAGTATTTT. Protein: CASSYLADTQYF.

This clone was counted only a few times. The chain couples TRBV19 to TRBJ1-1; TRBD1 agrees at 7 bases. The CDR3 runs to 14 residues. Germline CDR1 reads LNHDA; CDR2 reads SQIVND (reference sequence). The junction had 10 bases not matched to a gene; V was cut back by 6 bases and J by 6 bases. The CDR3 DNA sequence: TGTGCCAGTAGCCCAGACAGGGTGGTTTCTGAAGCTTTCTTT. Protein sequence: CASSPDRVVSEAFF.

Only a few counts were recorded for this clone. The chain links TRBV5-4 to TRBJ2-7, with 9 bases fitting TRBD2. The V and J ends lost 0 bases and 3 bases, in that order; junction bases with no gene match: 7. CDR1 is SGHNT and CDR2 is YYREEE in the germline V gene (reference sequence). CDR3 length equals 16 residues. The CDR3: CASSLGVAGDYYEQYF. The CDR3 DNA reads TGTGCCAGCAGCTTGGGGGTAGCGGGAGATTACTACGAGCAGTACTTC.

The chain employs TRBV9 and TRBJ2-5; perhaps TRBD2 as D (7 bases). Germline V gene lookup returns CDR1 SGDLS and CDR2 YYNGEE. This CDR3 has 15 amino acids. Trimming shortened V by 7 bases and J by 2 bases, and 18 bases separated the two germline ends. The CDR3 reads CASGRGGGAQETQYF. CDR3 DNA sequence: TGTGCCAGCGGTAGAGGGGGGGGCGCTCAAGAGACCCAGTACTTC.